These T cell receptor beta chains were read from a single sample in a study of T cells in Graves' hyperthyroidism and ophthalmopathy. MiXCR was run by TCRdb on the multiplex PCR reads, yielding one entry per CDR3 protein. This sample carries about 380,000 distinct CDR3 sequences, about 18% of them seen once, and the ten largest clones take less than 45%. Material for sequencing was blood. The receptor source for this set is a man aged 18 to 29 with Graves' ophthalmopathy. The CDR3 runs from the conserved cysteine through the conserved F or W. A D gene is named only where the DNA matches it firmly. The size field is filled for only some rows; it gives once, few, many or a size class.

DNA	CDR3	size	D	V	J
TGTGCCAGCAGCGTAGTGGACGCTCCCCCGAATGAAAAACTGTTTTTT	CASSVVDAPPNEKLFF	-	-	TRBV9	TRBJ1-4
TGTGCCAGCAGCCGCGGGACAGAGGAGGTCTATGGCTACACCTTC	CASSRGTEEVYGYTF	many	TRBD1	TRBV3-1	TRBJ1-2
TGTGCCAGCAGCCAACGACAGGGATACTATGGCTACACCTTC	CASSQRQGYYGYTF	many	TRBD1	TRBV3-1	TRBJ1-2
TGTGCCAGCGGAAAGGGGGGCGTTTATGGCTACACCTTC	CASGKGGVYGYTF	-	-	TRBV2	TRBJ1-2
TGTGCCAGTAGTACAGGACAGGGTTCGAACACCGGGGAGCTGTTTTTT	CASSTGQGSNTGELFF	-	TRBD1	TRBV19	TRBJ2-2
TGTGCCAGCAGTTTCCCAGGGTTATTACGGGAGCAGTACTTC	CASSFPGLLREQYF	many	-	TRBV12-3/TRBV12-4	TRBJ2-7
TGTGCCAGCAGTGAAGCCGGTCACTGGCCCACCGGGGAGCTGTTTTTT	CASSEAGHWPTGELFF	many	-	TRBV6-1	TRBJ2-2
TGCAGTGCTAGAGACCGGGACAGCCCCGCGGCTAATGAAAAACTGTTTTTT	CSARDRDSPAANEKLFF	few	TRBD1	TRBV20-1	TRBJ1-4
TGCAGTGCTAGAGATCGGGACAGGGTATACGAAAAACTGTTTTTT	CSARDRDRVYEKLFF	-	TRBD1	TRBV20-1	TRBJ1-4
TGTGCCAGCTCACAAGGACAGGGTTACACCGGGGAGCTGTTTTTT	CASSQGQGYTGELFF	-	TRBD1	TRBV18	TRBJ2-2
TGTGCCAGCAGTCCGATGGGAGACACCGGGGAGCTGTTTTTT	CASSPMGDTGELFF	many	-	TRBV6-1	TRBJ2-2
TGTGCCAGCAGCTTAGGGCAGGGGAATCACAATCAGCCCCAGCATTTT	CASSLGQGNHNQPQHF	many	-	TRBV7-6	TRBJ1-5
TGCGCCAGCAGCAGACTAGCGGGGGCATACAATGAGCAGTTCTTC	CASSRLAGAYNEQFF	few	TRBD2	TRBV4-1	TRBJ2-1
TGTGCCAGCAGTTACCTCCAGGGCCAAGAGACCCAGTACTTC	CASSYLQGQETQYF	many	-	TRBV6-5	TRBJ2-5
TGCAGTGGTCAGACCTTGTTCGACAGGATGGCTAACTATGGCTACACCTTC	CSGQTLFDRMANYGYTF	-	-	TRBV20-1	TRBJ1-2
TGCAGCGTTGAAGATAACAGGCTTTACTCTGGAAACACCATATATTTT	CSVEDNRLYSGNTIYF	-	-	TRBV29-1	TRBJ1-3
TGTGCCAGCAGCTTAGCGCTGGGCACTGAAGCTTTCTTT	CASSLALGTEAFF	many	-	TRBV7-9	TRBJ1-1
TGTGCCAGCAGACCGGGACACAGCTCCTACGAGCAGTACTTC	CASRPGHSSYEQYF	many	-	TRBV12-3/TRBV12-4	TRBJ2-7
TGTGCCAGCAGCTTAGCGGGGGGGACAGGAAATTCACCCCTCCACTTT	CASSLAGGTGNSPLHF	few	TRBD1	TRBV13	TRBJ1-6
TGTGCCACCCAAGGGACAGTCCTTAACTATGGCTACACCTTC	CATQGTVLNYGYTF	many	TRBD1	TRBV25-1	TRBJ1-2
TGTGCCAGCAGCCCGACAGGGTCCGGAGCTTTCTTT	CASSPTGSGAFF	-	TRBD1	TRBV5-8	TRBJ1-1
TGCAGTGCTACCAGCGGGGGATACAATGAGCAGTTCTTC	CSATSGGYNEQFF	-	TRBD2	TRBV20-1	TRBJ2-1
TGCGCCAGCAGCTTGGAAGCTAGCGGGGGGTCTACGCAGTATTTT	CASSLEASGGSTQYF	many	TRBD2	TRBV5-1	TRBJ2-3
TGTGCCAGCAGTCCCAGGGGACAGGGGGCGAGTCAGCCCCAGCATTTT	CASSPRGQGASQPQHF	many	TRBD1	TRBV12-3/TRBV12-4	TRBJ1-5
TGTGCCAGCAGCGCCCACCGGGACAGTTACGAGCAGTACTTC	CASSAHRDSYEQYF	-	TRBD1	TRBV2	TRBJ2-7
TGCAGTGCTACCCCAAAGGAAACTAACTATGGCTACACCTTC	CSATPKETNYGYTF	-	-	TRBV20-1	TRBJ1-2
TGCGCCAGCAGCCCCGGACTGGAGGACAGGGGGCTCTATGGCTACACCTTC	CASSPGLEDRGLYGYTF	-	TRBD1	TRBV10-2	TRBJ1-2
TGCGCCAGCAGTGAAGCAGGGATGGGTTCACCCTTCCACTTT	CASSEAGMGSPFHF	-	-	TRBV10-1	TRBJ1-6
TGTGCCACCCAAGCAGGGGGTTATGAAAAACTGTTTTTT	CATQAGGYEKLFF	-	TRBD1	TRBV6-1	TRBJ1-4
TGTGCTAGTGGTTTGCCCCGGGACAGGGGGAACACTGAAGCTTTCTTT	CASGLPRDRGNTEAFF	few	TRBD1	TRBV12-5	TRBJ1-1
TGTGCCAGCAGTTTATCAAGCTTCCAGGGAGGAAATTCACCCCTCCACTTT	CASSLSSFQGGNSPLHF	many	-	TRBV28	TRBJ1-6
TGCAGTGCTAGAGACGAGGACAGGACAAATGAGCAGTTCTTC	CSARDEDRTNEQFF	many	TRBD1	TRBV20-1	TRBJ2-1
TGTGCCAGCTCACCCCTACAGGACAAGAACGGGGAGACCCAGTACTTC	CASSPLQDKNGETQYF	-	-	TRBV18	TRBJ2-5
TGTGCCAGCAGTTTCGGGGGAACCCACTACGAGCAGTACTTC	CASSFGGTHYEQYF	many	-	TRBV12-3/TRBV12-4	TRBJ2-7
TGTGCCAGCAGTACCGTATTGGAGGAAAAACTGTTTTTT	CASSTVLEEKLFF	many	-	TRBV3-1	TRBJ1-4
TGTGCCAGCAGCCCTCTGGCGGGGGGATCGCCCCAGCATTTT	CASSPLAGGSPQHF	many	-	TRBV28	TRBJ1-5
TGTGCCAGCAGCCCGGGCTTTTACACTGAAGCTTTCTTT	CASSPGFYTEAFF	many	-	TRBV12-3/TRBV12-4	TRBJ1-1
TGCGCCAGCAGCCGAACCGGACCGGAGAACACTGAAGCTTTCTTT	CASSRTGPENTEAFF	-	-	TRBV5-1	TRBJ1-1
TGTGCCAGCAGGCGCGTCGGGACAGGGAACACTGAAGCTTTCTTT	CASRRVGTGNTEAFF	many	TRBD1	TRBV27	TRBJ1-1
TGTGCCACCAGTACAAACCGGGACGGGGATTACGAGCAGTACTTC	CATSTNRDGDYEQYF	-	-	TRBV24-1	TRBJ2-7
TGTGCCAGCAGTGAGCGGGACAGGGTCGAGACCCAGTACTTC	CASSERDRVETQYF	many	TRBD1	TRBV6-1	TRBJ2-5
TGTGCCAGCAAAAACGGCCCAGGGAAAAACTATGGCTACACCTTC	CASKNGPGKNYGYTF	many	-	TRBV11-2	TRBJ1-2
TGTGCCACCAGCAGAGATTCCCCCCTCGATGAGCAGTTCTTC	CATSRDSPLDEQFF	-	-	TRBV15	TRBJ2-1
TGCGCCAGCAGCTTGGGGCCGGGACGGGTAACCTACGAGCAGTACTTC	CASSLGPGRVTYEQYF	few	-	TRBV5-1	TRBJ2-7
TGTGCCAGCAGCCATCGGAATCAGCCCCAGCATTTT	CASSHRNQPQHF	many	-	TRBV3-1	TRBJ1-5
TGTGCCAGCAGCCGACAGGGGACGGATACGCAGTATTTT	CASSRQGTDTQYF	many	TRBD1	TRBV7-3	TRBJ2-3
TGTGCCACCAGCGTTCGGGACAGGGAAAAACTGTTTTTT	CATSVRDREKLFF	few	TRBD1	TRBV15	TRBJ1-4
TGTGCCAGCTCACCACCGATGAGCCCGAACACTGAAGCTCTCTTT	CASSPPMSPNTEALF	few	-	TRBV18	TRBJ1-1
TGTGCCAGCAGTTCCGGGACAGGGGGCCTAGATACGCAGTATTTT	CASSSGTGGLDTQYF	many	TRBD1	TRBV12-3/TRBV12-4	TRBJ2-3